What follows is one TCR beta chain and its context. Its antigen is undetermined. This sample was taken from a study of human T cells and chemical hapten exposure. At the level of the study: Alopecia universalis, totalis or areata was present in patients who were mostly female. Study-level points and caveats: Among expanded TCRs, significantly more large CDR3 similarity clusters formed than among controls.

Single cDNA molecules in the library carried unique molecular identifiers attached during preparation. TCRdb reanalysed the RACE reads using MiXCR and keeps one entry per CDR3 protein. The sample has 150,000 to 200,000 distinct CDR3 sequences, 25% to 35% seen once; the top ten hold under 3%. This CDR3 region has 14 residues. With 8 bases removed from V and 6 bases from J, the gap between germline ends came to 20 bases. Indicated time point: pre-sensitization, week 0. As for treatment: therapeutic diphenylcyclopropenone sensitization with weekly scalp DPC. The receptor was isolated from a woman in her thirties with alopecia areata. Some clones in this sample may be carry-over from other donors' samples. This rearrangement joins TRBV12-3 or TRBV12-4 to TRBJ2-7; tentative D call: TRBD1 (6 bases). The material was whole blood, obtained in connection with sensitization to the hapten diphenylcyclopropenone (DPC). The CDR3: CASGEQGALSEQYF. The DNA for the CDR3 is TGTGCCAGCGGAGAACAGGGAGCCCTCTCCGAGCAGTACTTC.